The 5 T cell receptor beta chains given below trace back to one sample, sequenced in a study of beta chain features in type 1 diabetes (dated by TCRdb to between 2017 and 2018). Library prep was done by the immunoSEQ multiplex PCR assay. All of the isolated RNA was reverse transcribed with the High Capacity cDNA Reverse Transcription Kit, so expressed TCRB transcripts were sequenced. Sourced from immuneACCESS, this table was stored by TCRdb with only in-frame sequences that have V and J called. A share of the clones is absent; for the studies checked, an unresolved V gene accounts for under half, and the remainder has no known explanation. The sample has 200,000 to 250,000 clones on record, under 13% of them singletons. The ten largest clones take up 1% to 1.5% of the sample. The sample comprised central memory CD4+ T cells from blood. The receptors come from a man younger than 35 in good health.

This clone was counted a few times. This chain links TRBV2 with TRBJ2-1; 13 bases are shared with TRBD2. There are 13 residues in the CDR3. V was pared by 11 bases and J by 9 bases, with 7 bases of the junction left unmatched. Germline V gives CDR1 SNHLY, CDR2 FYNNEI. For the CDR3, the DNA is TGTGCCGGATGGACTAGCGGGAGTTCTGAGCAGTTCTTC. This gives the protein CAGWTSGSSEQFF.

The chain carries TRBV7-6 and TRBJ2-3; D gene ambiguous. Per the germline V gene, CDR1 is SGHVS and CDR2 is FNYEAQ. V lost 5 bases and J 4 bases, leaving 7 bases between the germline ends. The CDR3 length is 12 residues. CDR3 region: CASSPQSDTQYF. The CDR3 nucleotides read TGTGCCAGCAGCCCCCAGTCAGATACGCAGTATTTT. The variable domain in full, with the rest retrieved from reference TRBV7-6 and TRBJ2-3, is GAGVSQSPRYKVTKRGQDVALRCDPISGHVSLYWYRQALGQGPEFLTYFNYEAQQDKSGLPNDRFSAERPEGSISTLTIQRTEQRDSAMYRCASSPQSDTQYFGPGTRLTVL.

The genes are TRBV12-5 and TRBJ2-3; possibly TRBD2 for D (6 bases). Germline V gene sequence: CDR1 LGHNT, CDR2 FRNRAP. The CDR3 is 14 residues long. The V end lost 3 bases, the J end lost 0 bases, and 7 bases lay between the germline ends. CDR3 loop: CASGFTSSTDTQYF. The CDR3 DNA sequence: TGTGCTAGTGGTTTTACTAGCAGCACAGATACGCAGTATTTT.

V is TRBV2 and J is TRBJ1-1; D unclear. V was shortened by 4 bases and J by 1 base, with 10 bases between the two germline ends. Germline CDR1 is SNHLY and CDR2 is FYNNEI. This CDR3 has 14 amino acids. This CDR3 reads CASSGHTTNTEAFF. As DNA, the CDR3 is TGTGCCAGCAGTGGACACACGACGAACACTGAAGCTTTCTTT.

This clone was seen a few times. At one end, the junction sequence differs from germline, possibly due to a read error. The chain links TRBV4-1 to TRBJ2-1; TRBD1 might be the D (6 bases). Per the germline V gene, CDR1 is MGHRA and CDR2 is YSYEKL. CDR3 length: 15 amino acids. The CDR3 bases are TGTGCCAGCAGCGGCCGGGACACGGACTACAATGAGCAGTTCTTC. It codes for CASSGRDTDYNEQFF.